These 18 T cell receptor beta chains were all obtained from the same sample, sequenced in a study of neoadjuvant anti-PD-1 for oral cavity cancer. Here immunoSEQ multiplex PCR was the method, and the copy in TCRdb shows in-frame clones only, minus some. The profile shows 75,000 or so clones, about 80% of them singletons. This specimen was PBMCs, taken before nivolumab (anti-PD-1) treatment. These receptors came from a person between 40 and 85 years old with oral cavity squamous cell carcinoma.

The CDR3 loop reads CASSSSTGLKEKLFF. In DNA, the CDR3 is TGTGCCAGCAGTTCCTCGACAGGGTTGAAAGAAAAACTGTTTTTT. The chain recombines TRBV28 with TRBJ1-4; 7 bases are shared with TRBD1. This CDR3 comprises 15 residues. Germline assignment: CDR1 MDHEN and CDR2 SYDVKM. The V gene end was trimmed by 4 bases and the J gene end by 8 bases; junction bases not matched to a gene: 10. The whole variable domain, filled in from reference TRBV28 and TRBJ1-4, reads DVKVTQSSRYLVKRTGEKVFLECVQDMDHENMFWYRQDPGLGLRLIYFSYDVKMKEKGDIPEGYSVSREKKERFSLILESASTNQTSMYLCASSSSTGLKEKLFFGSGTQLSVL.

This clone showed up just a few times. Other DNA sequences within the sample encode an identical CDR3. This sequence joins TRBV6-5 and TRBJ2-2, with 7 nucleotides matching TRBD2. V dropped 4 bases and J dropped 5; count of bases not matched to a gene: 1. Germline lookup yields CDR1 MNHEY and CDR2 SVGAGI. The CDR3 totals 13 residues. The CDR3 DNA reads TGTGCCAGCAGTTGGGGGGGAACCGGGGAGCTGTTTTTT. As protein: CASSWGGTGELFF.

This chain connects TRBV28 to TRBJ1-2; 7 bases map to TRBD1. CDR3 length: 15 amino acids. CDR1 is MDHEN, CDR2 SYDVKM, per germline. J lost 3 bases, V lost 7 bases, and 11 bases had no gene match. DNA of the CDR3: TGTGCCAGCACTTGGGGGCCAGGGGGGGACTATGGCTACACCTTC. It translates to CASTWGPGGDYGYTF.

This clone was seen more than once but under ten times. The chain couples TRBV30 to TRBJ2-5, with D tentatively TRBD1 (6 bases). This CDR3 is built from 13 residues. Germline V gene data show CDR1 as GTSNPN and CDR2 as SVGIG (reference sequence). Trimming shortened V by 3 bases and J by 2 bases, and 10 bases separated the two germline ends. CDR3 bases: TGTGCCTGGAGCGCCGGGACACAAGAGACCCAGTACTTC. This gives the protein CAWSAGTQETQYF.

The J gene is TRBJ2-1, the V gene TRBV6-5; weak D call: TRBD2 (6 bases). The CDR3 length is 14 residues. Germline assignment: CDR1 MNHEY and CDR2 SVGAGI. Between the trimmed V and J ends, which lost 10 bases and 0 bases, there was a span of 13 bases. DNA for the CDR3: TGTGCCACAGGCGAGGGAGGCTCCTACAATGAGCAGTTCTTC. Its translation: CATGEGGSYNEQFF.

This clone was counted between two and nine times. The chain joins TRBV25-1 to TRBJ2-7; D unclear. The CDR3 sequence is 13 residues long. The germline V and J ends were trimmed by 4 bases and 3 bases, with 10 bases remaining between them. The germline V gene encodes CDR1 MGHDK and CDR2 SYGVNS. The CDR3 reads CASSVAGSYEQYF. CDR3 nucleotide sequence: TGTGCCAGCAGTGTGGCAGGTAGCTACGAGCAGTACTTC.

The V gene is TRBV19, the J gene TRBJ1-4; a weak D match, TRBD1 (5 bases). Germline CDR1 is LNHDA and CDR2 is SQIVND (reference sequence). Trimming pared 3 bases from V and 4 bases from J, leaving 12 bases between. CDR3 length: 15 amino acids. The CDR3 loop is CASSILGTVNEKLFF. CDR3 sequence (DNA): TGTGCCAGTAGTATCCTCGGGACGGTTAATGAAAAACTGTTTTTT.

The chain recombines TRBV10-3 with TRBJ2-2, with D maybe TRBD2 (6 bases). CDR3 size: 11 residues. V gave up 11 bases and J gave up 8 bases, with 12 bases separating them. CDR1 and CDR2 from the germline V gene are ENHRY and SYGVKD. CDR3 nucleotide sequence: TGTGCCTCCGGGGGAGGTGGGGAGCTGTTTTTT. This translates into CASGGGGELFF.

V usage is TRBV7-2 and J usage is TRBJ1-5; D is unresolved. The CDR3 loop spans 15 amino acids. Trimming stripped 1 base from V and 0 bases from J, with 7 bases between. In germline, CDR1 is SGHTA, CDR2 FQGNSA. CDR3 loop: CASSLVGSSNQPQHF. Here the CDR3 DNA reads TGTGCCAGCAGCTTAGTTGGAAGTAGCAATCAGCCCCAGCATTTT. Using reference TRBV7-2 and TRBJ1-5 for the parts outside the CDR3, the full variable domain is GAGVSQSPSNKVTEKGKDVELRCDPISGHTALYWYRQSLGQGLEFLIYFQGNSAPDKSGLPSDRFSAERTGGSVSTLTIQRTQQEDSAVYLCASSLVGSSNQPQHFGDGTRLSIL.

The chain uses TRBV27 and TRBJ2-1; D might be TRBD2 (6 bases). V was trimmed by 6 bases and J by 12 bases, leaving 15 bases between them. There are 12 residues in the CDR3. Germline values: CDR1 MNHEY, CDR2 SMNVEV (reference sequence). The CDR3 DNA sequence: TGTGCCAGCAGACCTGGTGGCGGGGTGCAGTTCTTC. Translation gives CASRPGGGVQFF.

The CDR3 region has the DNA TGCGCCAGCAGCTTGGGAGCGGGAGACGAGCAGTACTTC. Translation: CASSLGAGDEQYF. The chain recombines TRBV5-1 with TRBJ2-7; TRBD2 matches 8 bases. The CDR3 runs to 13 residues. CDR1 and CDR2 (germline): SGHRS, YFSETQ. V dropped 0 bases and J dropped 5; count of bases not matched to a gene: 1.

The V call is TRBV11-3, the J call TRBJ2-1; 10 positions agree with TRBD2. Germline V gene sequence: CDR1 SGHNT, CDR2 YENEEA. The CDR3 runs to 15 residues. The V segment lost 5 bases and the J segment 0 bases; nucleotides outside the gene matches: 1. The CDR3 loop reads CASSTSGNSYNEQFF. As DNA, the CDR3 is TGTGCCAGCAGCACTAGCGGGAACTCCTACAATGAGCAGTTCTTC.

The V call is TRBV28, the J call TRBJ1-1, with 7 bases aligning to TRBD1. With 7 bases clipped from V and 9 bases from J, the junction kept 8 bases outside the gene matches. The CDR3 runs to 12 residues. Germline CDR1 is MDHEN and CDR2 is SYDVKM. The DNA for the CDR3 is TGTGCCAGCACCCGAATGGGACAGAAAGCTTTCTTT. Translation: CASTRMGQKAFF.

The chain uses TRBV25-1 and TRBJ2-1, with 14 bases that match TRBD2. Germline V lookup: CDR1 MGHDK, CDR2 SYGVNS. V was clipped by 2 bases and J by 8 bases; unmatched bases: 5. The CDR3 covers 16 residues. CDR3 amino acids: CASSEPGLAGDDEQFF. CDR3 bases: TGTGCCAGCAGTGAACCGGGACTAGCGGGAGACGATGAGCAGTTCTTC.

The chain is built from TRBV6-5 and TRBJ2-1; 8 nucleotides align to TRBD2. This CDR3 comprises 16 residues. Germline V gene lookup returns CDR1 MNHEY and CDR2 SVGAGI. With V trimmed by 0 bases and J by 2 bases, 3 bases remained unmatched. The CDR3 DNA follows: TGTGCCAGCAGTTACTCGAGCGGGAGTCCCTACAATGAGCAGTTCTTC. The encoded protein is CASSYSSGSPYNEQFF.

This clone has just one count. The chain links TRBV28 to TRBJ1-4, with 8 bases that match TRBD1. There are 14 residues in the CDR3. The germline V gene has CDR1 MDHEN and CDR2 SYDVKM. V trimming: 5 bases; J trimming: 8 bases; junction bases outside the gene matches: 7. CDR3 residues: CASSLDRGDEKLFF. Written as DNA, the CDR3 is TGTGCCAGCAGTCTTGACAGGGGTGACGAAAAACTGTTTTTT.

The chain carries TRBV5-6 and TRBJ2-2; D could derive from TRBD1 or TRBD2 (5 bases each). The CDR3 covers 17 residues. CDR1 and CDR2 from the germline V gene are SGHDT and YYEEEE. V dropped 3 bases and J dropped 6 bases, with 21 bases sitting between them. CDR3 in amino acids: CASSSGLPGRGSGELFF. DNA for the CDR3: TGTGCCAGCAGCTCAGGACTCCCAGGAAGGGGCTCCGGGGAGCTGTTTTTT.

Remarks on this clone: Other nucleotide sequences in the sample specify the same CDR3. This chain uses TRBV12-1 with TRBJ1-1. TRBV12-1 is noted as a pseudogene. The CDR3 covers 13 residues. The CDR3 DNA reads TGTGCCAGCAGTCCATATATGAACACTGAAGCTTTCTTT. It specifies CASSPYMNTEAFF.